This is a list of T cell receptor beta chains from one sample in a study of blood T cell repertoires in COVID-19. Method: immunoSEQ multiplex PCR; TCRdb's copy keeps in-frame clones and lacks some. The sample has hundreds of thousands of clones; approximately 90% are singletons. Source material: PBMCs or T cells enriched from blood (not recorded which). The receptors were sampled from a woman younger than 35 with acute COVID-19. The CDR3 runs from the conserved cysteine through the conserved F or W. Each record gives: V gene, D gene, J gene, clone size, CDR3 protein, CDR3 DNA. D genes are given only for firm matches. The listing skips clone size in some rows; elsewhere it reads once, few, many or a size class.

v_gene: TRBV27
d_gene: TRBD2
j_gene: TRBJ2-1
abundance: .
CDR3aa: CASRIRASLAGDLEQFF
CDR3nt: TGTGCCAGCAGAATCAGGGCTTCCCTAGCGGGGGACCTAGAGCAGTTCTTC

v_gene: TRBV19
d_gene: .
j_gene: TRBJ1-5
abundance: .
CDR3aa: CASSILGEINQPQHF
CDR3nt: TGTGCCAGTAGTATATTGGGAGAGATTAATCAGCCCCAGCATTTT

v_gene: TRBV5-4
d_gene: TRBD2
j_gene: TRBJ2-7
abundance: many
CDR3aa: CASSLAGASGSYEQYF
CDR3nt: TGTGCCAGCAGCTTGGCCGGGGCTAGCGGGTCCTACGAGCAGTACTTC

v_gene: TRBV29-1
d_gene: .
j_gene: TRBJ2-5
abundance: once
CDR3aa: CSVDEISGLETQYF
CDR3nt: TGCAGCGTTGATGAAATTTCAGGGCTAGAGACCCAGTACTTC

v_gene: TRBV20-1
d_gene: .
j_gene: TRBJ2-1
abundance: .
CDR3aa: CSARHGNEQFF
CDR3nt: TGCAGTGCTAGACACGGCAATGAGCAGTTCTTC

v_gene: TRBV6-2/TRBV6-3
d_gene: TRBD2
j_gene: TRBJ2-7
abundance: .
CDR3aa: CASSLSGGTYEQYF
CDR3nt: TGTGCCAGCAGTTTAAGCGGGGGGACCTACGAGCAGTACTTC

v_gene: TRBV7-2
d_gene: .
j_gene: TRBJ2-3
abundance: .
CDR3aa: CASSLWQGGTDTQYF
CDR3nt: TGTGCCAGCAGCTTATGGCAAGGGGGCACAGATACGCAGTATTTT

v_gene: TRBV5-1
d_gene: TRBD1
j_gene: TRBJ2-6
abundance: few
CDR3aa: CASSLGTGGFGANVLTF
CDR3nt: TGCGCCAGCAGCTTGGGGACAGGGGGCTTTGGGGCCAACGTCCTGACTTTC

v_gene: TRBV28
d_gene: .
j_gene: TRBJ2-2
abundance: .
CDR3aa: CASSSPGRVPTGELFF
CDR3nt: TGTGCCAGCAGTTCCCCTGGCAGGGTACCCACCGGGGAGCTGTTTTTT

v_gene: TRBV7-2
d_gene: TRBD1
j_gene: TRBJ2-7
abundance: .
CDR3aa: CASSLGADRAYEQYF
CDR3nt: TGTGCCAGCAGCTTAGGTGCGGACAGGGCCTACGAGCAGTACTTC

v_gene: TRBV19
d_gene: .
j_gene: TRBJ2-7
abundance: .
CDR3aa: CASRQGGSTYEQYF
CDR3nt: TGTGCCAGTAGACAGGGTGGATCAACCTACGAGCAGTACTTC

v_gene: TRBV7-2
d_gene: .
j_gene: TRBJ2-7
abundance: .
CDR3aa: CASSLGQSNTYEQYF
CDR3nt: TGTGCCAGCAGCTTAGGACAATCCAACACCTACGAGCAGTACTTC

v_gene: TRBV15
d_gene: .
j_gene: TRBJ2-7
abundance: .
CDR3aa: CATSRGGSGEQYF
CDR3nt: TGTGCCACCAGCAGAGGCGGCAGCGGCGAGCAGTACTTC

v_gene: TRBV28
d_gene: TRBD1
j_gene: TRBJ1-2
abundance: .
CDR3aa: CASSSYDRAYGYTF
CDR3nt: TGTGCCAGCAGTTCCTATGACAGGGCCTATGGCTACACCTTC

v_gene: TRBV18
d_gene: .
j_gene: TRBJ1-1
abundance: once
CDR3aa: CASSLYSGAGGNTEAFF
CDR3nt: TGTGCCAGCTCCCTCTACTCGGGGGCGGGAGGGAACACTGAAGCTTTCTTT

v_gene: TRBV4-3
d_gene: .
j_gene: TRBJ2-7
abundance: .
CDR3aa: CASSQGARAAYEQYF
CDR3nt: TGCGCCAGCAGCCAAGGAGCGAGAGCCGCTTACGAGCAGTACTTC

v_gene: TRBV7-2
d_gene: .
j_gene: TRBJ2-5
abundance: .
CDR3aa: CASSSYRLEETQYF
CDR3nt: TGTGCCAGCAGCTCCTATAGACTAGAAGAGACCCAGTACTTC

v_gene: TRBV9
d_gene: TRBD2
j_gene: TRBJ2-2
abundance: .
CDR3aa: CASSSRTSGSPAGELFF
CDR3nt: TGTGCCAGCAGCTCCCGGACTAGCGGGAGTCCCGCCGGGGAGCTGTTTTTT

v_gene: TRBV18
d_gene: TRBD2
j_gene: TRBJ2-7
abundance: few
CDR3aa: CASSPTTSGRAVEQYF
CDR3nt: TGTGCCAGCTCCCCAACAACTAGCGGGAGGGCAGTCGAGCAGTACTTC

v_gene: TRBV27
d_gene: TRBD2
j_gene: TRBJ2-1
abundance: .
CDR3aa: CASGRAGLYNEQFF
CDR3nt: TGTGCCAGCGGTCGAGCGGGACTATACAATGAGCAGTTCTTC

v_gene: TRBV6-2/TRBV6-3
d_gene: .
j_gene: TRBJ1-1
abundance: few
CDR3aa: CASSYSIKEGYSNTEAFF
CDR3nt: TGTGCCAGCAGTTACTCGATTAAGGAGGGTTACTCGAACACTGAAGCTTTCTTT

v_gene: TRBV28
d_gene: .
j_gene: TRBJ1-2
abundance: .
CDR3aa: CASERGREAGYTF
CDR3nt: TGTGCCAGCGAAAGAGGCAGGGAGGCCGGCTACACCTTC